This is a list of T cell receptor beta chains from one sample in a study of blood T cell repertoires in COVID-19. The protocol was immunoSEQ multiplex PCR, while the TCRdb copy is restricted to in-frame clones and leaves out a portion. The top ten clones hold about 10% of a sample with roughly 260,000 clones, 88% of them seen once. Input material: peripheral blood. Source of these receptors: a woman aged 25-40 years with COVID-19, enrolled during active disease. CDR3s include the opening cysteine and the closing phenylalanine or tryptophan. D genes are given only for firm matches. Size tells how often a clone was seen (once, few, many) or the class of an expanded clone, and some rows leave it out.

D	size	V	J	DNA	CDR3
TRBD1	NA	TRBV6-6	TRBJ1-5	TGTGCCAGCAGGACCGCCATGACAGGGGGCAATCAGCCCCAGCATTTT	CASRTAMTGGNQPQHF
NA	NA	TRBV6-4	TRBJ1-1	TGTGCCAGCAAGCGATCAGAGCTGAACACTGAAGCTTTCTTT	CASKRSELNTEAFF
TRBD1	once	TRBV10-3	TRBJ1-1	TGTGCCATCAGTCCCGGGACAGGGGTGAAGAACACTGAAGCTTTCTTT	CAISPGTGVKNTEAFF
TRBD2	NA	TRBV2	TRBJ2-5	TGTGCCAGCAGTTTCGCACCGGGACTAGCGGAGACCCAGTACTTC	CASSFAPGLAETQYF
TRBD2	NA	TRBV6-5	TRBJ2-1	TGTGCCAGCAGTTACTCGACTAGCGGCCACTACAATGAGCAGTTCTTC	CASSYSTSGHYNEQFF
NA	NA	TRBV7-9	TRBJ1-2	TGTGCCAGCAGCTCACTGAGCGGCTACACCTTC	CASSSLSGYTF
TRBD1	NA	TRBV7-9	TRBJ2-1	TGTGCCAGCAGCTCACAGGGGCTCTACAATGAGCAGTTCTTC	CASSSQGLYNEQFF
NA	NA	TRBV25-1	TRBJ2-3	TGTGCCAGCAGTGATACCAGCGGTAGCACAGATACGCAGTATTTT	CASSDTSGSTDTQYF
TRBD2	NA	TRBV24-1	TRBJ2-1	TGTGCCACCAGTGATTTAGCGGGAGAGACCTACAATGAGCAGTTCTTC	CATSDLAGETYNEQFF
NA	few	TRBV7-6	TRBJ2-1	TGTGCCAGCAGCTCTACTCGCGGGGGCGATTACAATGAGCAGTTCTTC	CASSSTRGGDYNEQFF
NA	NA	TRBV6-5	TRBJ2-1	TGTGCCAGCAGTCTGGACAGAGGGGATGAGCAGTTCTTC	CASSLDRGDEQFF
TRBD2	NA	TRBV19	TRBJ2-1	TGTGCCACCAGACTAGCGGGACGCTCCTACAATGAGCAGTTCTTC	CATRLAGRSYNEQFF
NA	NA	TRBV9	TRBJ1-2	TGTGCCAGCAGCGTAGACAGTAACTATGGCTACACCTTC	CASSVDSNYGYTF
TRBD2	once	TRBV11-3	TRBJ2-1	TGTGCCAGCAGCTCGGGACTAGCGGTCTACAATGAGCAGTTCTTC	CASSSGLAVYNEQFF
NA	NA	TRBV5-6	TRBJ1-1	TGTGCCAGCAGCTTGGCAGGGGTAGTGAACACTGAAGCTTTCTTT	CASSLAGVVNTEAFF
NA	few	TRBV6-2/TRBV6-3	TRBJ2-6	TGTGCCAGCAGCCCTGAACCAGGGGCCATCTCTGGGGCCAACGTCCTGACTTTC	CASSPEPGAISGANVLTF
NA	NA	TRBV30	TRBJ1-5	TGTGCCTGGGGGGACAAGTTCAATCAGCCCCAGCATTTT	CAWGDKFNQPQHF
NA	NA	TRBV18	TRBJ1-4	TGTGCCAGCTCCCCGGGGGGCGTTGATGAAAAACTGTTTTTT	CASSPGGVDEKLFF
NA	NA	TRBV7-2	TRBJ2-5	TGTGCCAGCAGCTTAAGTTTCCTAGTTCAAGAGACCCAGTACTTC	CASSLSFLVQETQYF
TRBD1	NA	TRBV6-5	TRBJ1-2	TGTGCCAGCCTCGACAGGGTCGGTGGCTACACCTTC	CASLDRVGGYTF
TRBD1	NA	TRBV4-1	TRBJ1-5	TGCGCCAGCAGCCAAGATTCCGTGACAGGGTATCAGCCCCAGCATTTT	CASSQDSVTGYQPQHF
NA	NA	TRBV10-3	TRBJ1-5	TGTGCCATTAGGAATACAGGGACGGATCAGCCCCAGCATTTT	CAIRNTGTDQPQHF